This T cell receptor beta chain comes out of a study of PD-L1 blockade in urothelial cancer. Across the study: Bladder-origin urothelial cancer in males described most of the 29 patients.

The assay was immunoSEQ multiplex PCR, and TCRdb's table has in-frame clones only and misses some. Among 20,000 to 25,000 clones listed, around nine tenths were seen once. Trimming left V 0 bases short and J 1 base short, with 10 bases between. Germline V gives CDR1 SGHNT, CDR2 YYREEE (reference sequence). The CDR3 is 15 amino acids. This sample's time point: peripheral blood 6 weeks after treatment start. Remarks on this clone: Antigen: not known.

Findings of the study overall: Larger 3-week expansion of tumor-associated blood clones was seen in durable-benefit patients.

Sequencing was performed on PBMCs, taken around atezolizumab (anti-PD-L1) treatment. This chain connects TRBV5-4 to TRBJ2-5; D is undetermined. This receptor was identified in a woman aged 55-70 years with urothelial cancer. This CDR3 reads CASSLEARLQETQYF. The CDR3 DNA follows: TGTGCCAGCAGCTTGGAGGCCAGGCTCCAAGAGACCCAGTACTTC.